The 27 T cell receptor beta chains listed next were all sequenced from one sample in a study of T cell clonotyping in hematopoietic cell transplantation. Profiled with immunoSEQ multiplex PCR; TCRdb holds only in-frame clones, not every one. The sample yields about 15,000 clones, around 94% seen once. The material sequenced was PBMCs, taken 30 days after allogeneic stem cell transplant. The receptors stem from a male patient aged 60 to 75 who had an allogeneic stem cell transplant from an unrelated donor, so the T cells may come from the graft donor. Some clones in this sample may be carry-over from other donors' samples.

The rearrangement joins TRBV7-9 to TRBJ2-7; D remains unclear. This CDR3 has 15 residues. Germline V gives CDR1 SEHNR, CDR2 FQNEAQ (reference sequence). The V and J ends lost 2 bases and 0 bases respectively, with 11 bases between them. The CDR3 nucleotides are TGTGCCAGCAGCTTAACCACCGAGAGCTCCTACGAGCAGTACTTC. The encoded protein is CASSLTTESSYEQYF. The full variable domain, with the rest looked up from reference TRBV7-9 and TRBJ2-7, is DTGVSQNPRHKITKRGQNVTFRCDPISEHNRLYWYRQTLGQGPEFLTYFQNEAQLEKSRLLSDRFSAERPKGSFSTLEIQRTEQGDSAMYLCASSLTTESSYEQYFGPGTRLTVT.

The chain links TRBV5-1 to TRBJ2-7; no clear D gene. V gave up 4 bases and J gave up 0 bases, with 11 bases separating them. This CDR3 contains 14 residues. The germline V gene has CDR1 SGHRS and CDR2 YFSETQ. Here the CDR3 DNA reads TGCGCCAGCAGCCCCGGTGATGTCTCCTACGAGCAGTACTTC. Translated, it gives CASSPGDVSYEQYF.

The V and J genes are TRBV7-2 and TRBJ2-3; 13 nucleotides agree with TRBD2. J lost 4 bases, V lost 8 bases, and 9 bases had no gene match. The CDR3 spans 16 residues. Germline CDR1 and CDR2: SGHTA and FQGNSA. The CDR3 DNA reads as TGTGCCAGCCCCCTTGGACTAGCGGGGGCTGCAGATACGCAGTATTTT. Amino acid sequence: CASPLGLAGAADTQYF.

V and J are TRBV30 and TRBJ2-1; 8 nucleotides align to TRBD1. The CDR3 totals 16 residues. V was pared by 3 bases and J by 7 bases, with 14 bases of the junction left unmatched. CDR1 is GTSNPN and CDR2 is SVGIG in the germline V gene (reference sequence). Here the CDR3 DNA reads TGTGCCTGGAGAATACTTACAGGGGGGCCCGGGAATGAGCAGTTCTTC. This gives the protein CAWRILTGGPGNEQFF.

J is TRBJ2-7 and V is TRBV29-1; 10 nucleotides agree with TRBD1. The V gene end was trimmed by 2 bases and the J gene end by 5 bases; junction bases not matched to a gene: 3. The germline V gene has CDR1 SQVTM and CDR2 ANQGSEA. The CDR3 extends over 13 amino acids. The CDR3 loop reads CSVEKDRGDEQYF. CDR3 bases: TGCAGCGTTGAAAAGGACAGGGGGGACGAGCAGTACTTC.

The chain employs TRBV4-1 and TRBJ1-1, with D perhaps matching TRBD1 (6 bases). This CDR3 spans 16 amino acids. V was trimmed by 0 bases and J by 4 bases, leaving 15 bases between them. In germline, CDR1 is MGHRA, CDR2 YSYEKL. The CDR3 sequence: CASSQDRRGTSTEAFF. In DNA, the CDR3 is TGCGCCAGCAGCCAAGACCGCCGGGGGACATCCACTGAAGCTTTCTTT.

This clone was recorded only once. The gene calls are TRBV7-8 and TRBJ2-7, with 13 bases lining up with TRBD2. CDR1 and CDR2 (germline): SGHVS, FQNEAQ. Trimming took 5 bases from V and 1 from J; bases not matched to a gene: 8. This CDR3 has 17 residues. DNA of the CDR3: TGTGCCAGCAGCCCTGGACTAGCGGGAGAGTTGTCCTACGAGCAGTACTTC. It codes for CASSPGLAGELSYEQYF.

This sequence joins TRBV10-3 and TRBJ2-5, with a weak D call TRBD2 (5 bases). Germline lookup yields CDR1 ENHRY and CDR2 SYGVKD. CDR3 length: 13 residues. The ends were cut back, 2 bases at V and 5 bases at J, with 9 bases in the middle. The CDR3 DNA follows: TGTGCCATCAGTGAGGGACCGGGGGAGACCCAGTACTTC. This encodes CAISEGPGETQYF.

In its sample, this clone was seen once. In DNA, the CDR3 is TGCGCCAGCAGCGGGGGACTGTCTAGCACAGATACGCAGTATTTT. Amino acid sequence: CASSGGLSSTDTQYF. This chain links TRBV4-3 with TRBJ2-3, with a tentative D call TRBD2 (6 bases). The CDR3 runs 15 residues. Germline values: CDR1 LGHNA, CDR2 YSLEER. V dropped 5 bases and J dropped 0 bases, with 12 bases sitting between them.

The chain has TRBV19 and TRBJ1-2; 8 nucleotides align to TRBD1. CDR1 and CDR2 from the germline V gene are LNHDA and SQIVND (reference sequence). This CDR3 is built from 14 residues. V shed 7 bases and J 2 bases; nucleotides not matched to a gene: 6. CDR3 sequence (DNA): TGTGCCAGTAAGAGTCGGACAGGGAACTATGGCTACACCTTC. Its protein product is CASKSRTGNYGYTF.

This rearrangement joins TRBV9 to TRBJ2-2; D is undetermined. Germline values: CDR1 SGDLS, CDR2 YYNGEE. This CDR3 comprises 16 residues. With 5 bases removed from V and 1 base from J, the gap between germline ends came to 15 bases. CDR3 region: CASSGIVERNTGELFF. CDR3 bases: TGTGCCAGCAGTGGAATTGTCGAGAGGAACACCGGGGAGCTGTTTTTT.

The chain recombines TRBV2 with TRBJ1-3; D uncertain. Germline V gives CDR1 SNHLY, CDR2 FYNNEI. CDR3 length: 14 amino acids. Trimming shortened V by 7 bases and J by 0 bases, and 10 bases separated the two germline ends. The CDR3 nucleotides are TGTGCCAGCATCCAACAATACTCTGGAAACACCATATATTTT. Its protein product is CASIQQYSGNTIYF.

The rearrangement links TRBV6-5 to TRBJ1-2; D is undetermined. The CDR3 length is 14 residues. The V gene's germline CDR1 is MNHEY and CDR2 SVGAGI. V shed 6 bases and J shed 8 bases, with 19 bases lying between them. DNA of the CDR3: TGTGCCAGCAGGTCCGGAACCTTTGGGTCCGGCTACACCTTC. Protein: CASRSGTFGSGYTF.

The DNA of the CDR3 is TGTGCCAGCAAAACAGGGGGGAATTCACCCCTCCACTTT. Translating gives CASKTGGNSPLHF. This rearrangement joins TRBV27 to TRBJ1-6, with 8 bases that match TRBD1. There are 13 residues in the CDR3. V trimming: 7 bases; J trimming: 7 bases; junction bases outside the gene matches: 3. CDR1 is MNHEY, CDR2 SMNVEV, per germline (reference sequence).

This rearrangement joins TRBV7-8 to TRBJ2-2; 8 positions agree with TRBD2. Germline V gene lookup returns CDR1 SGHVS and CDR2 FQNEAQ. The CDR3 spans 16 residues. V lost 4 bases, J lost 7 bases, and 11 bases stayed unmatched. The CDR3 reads CASSSNGGAFFGELFF. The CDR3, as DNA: TGTGCCAGCAGCTCAAACGGGGGGGCGTTTTTCGGGGAGCTGTTTTTT.

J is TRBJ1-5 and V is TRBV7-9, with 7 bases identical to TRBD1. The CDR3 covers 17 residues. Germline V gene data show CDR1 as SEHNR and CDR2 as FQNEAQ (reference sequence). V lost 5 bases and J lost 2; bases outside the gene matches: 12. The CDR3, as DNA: TGTGCCAGCAGCCAGGCGGCAGGGGGTATTGGCAATCAGCCCCAGCATTTT. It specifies CASSQAAGGIGNQPQHF.

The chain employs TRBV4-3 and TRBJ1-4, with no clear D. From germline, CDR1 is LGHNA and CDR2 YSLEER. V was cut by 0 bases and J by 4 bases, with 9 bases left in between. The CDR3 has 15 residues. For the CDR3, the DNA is TGCGCCAGCAGCCAAGAAACCGGGTTTAATGAAAAACTGTTTTTT. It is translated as CASSQETGFNEKLFF.

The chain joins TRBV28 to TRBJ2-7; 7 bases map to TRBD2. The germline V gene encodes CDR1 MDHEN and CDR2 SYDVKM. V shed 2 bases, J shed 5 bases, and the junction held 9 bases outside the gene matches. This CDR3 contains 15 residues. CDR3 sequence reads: CASSLLWREIHEQYF. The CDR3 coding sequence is TGTGCCAGCAGTTTACTCTGGCGGGAGATCCACGAGCAGTACTTC.

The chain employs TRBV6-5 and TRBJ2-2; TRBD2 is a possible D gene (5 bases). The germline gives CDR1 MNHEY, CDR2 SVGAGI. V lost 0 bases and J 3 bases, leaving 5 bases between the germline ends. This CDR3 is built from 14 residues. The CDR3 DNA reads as TGTGCCAGCAGTTACTCGAGGGACACCGGGGAGCTGTTTTTT. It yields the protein CASSYSRDTGELFF.

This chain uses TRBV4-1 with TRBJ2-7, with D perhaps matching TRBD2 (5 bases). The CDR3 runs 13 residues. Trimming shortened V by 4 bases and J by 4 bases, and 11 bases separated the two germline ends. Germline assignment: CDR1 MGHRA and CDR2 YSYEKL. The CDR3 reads CASSPPEGYEQYF. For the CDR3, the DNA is TGCGCCAGCAGCCCCCCCGAGGGTTACGAGCAGTACTTC.

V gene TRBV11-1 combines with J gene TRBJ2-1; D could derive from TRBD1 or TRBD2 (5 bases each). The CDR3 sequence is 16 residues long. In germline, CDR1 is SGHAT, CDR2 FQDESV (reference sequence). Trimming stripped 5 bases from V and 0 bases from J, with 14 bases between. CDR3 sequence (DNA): TGTGCCAGCAGCGCCCGAGGGGCGGTCTCCTACAATGAGCAGTTCTTC. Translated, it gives CASSARGAVSYNEQFF. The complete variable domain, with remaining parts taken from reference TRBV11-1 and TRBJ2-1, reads EAEVAQSPRYKITEKSQAVAFWCDPISGHATLYWYRQILGQGPELLVQFQDESVVDDSQLPKDRFSAERLKGVDSTLKIQPAELGDSAMYLCASSARGAVSYNEQFFGPGTRLTVL.

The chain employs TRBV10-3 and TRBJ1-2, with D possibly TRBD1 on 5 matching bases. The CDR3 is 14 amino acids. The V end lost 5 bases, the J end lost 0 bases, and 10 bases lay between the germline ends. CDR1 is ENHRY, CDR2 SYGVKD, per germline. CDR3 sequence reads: CAISSSRANYGYTF. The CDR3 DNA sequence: TGTGCCATCAGTTCATCCAGGGCTAACTATGGCTACACCTTC.

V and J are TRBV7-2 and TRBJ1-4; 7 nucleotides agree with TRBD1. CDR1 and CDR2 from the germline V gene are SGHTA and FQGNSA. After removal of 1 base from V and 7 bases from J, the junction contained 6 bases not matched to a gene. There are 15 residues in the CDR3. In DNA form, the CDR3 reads TGTGCCAGCAGCTTAGTGAGGGGACAGTTTGAAAAACTGTTTTTT. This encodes CASSLVRGQFEKLFF.

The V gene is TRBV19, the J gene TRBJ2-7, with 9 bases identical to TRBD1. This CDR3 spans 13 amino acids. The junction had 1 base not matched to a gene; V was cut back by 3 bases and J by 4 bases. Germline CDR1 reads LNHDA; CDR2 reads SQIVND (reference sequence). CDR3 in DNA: TGTGCCAGTAGTATTGGGACAGGGTACGAGCAGTACTTC. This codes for CASSIGTGYEQYF.

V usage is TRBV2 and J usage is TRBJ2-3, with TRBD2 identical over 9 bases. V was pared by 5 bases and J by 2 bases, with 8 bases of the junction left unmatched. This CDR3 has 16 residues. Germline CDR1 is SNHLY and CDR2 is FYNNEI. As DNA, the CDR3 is TGTGCCAGCAGTCCTCCAAGCGGGGGGAACACAGATACGCAGTATTTT. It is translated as CASSPPSGGNTDTQYF.

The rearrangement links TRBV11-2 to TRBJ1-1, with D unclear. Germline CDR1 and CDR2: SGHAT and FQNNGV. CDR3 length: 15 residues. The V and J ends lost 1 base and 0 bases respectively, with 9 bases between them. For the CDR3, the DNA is TGTGCCAGCAGCTTAGTTACCGGGGTGAACACTGAAGCTTTCTTT. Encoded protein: CASSLVTGVNTEAFF.

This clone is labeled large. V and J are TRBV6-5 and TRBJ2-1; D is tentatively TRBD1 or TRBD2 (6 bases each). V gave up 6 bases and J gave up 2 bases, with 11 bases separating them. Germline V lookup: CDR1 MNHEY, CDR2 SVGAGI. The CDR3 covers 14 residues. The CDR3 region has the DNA TGTGCCAGCAGACGGGGGCGCCCCTACAATGAGCAGTTCTTC. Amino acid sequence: CASRRGRPYNEQFF.